A selection of T cell receptor beta chains follows, all from one sample in a study of response to subunit inactivated influenza vaccine. From the RT-PCR reads, TCRdb called clonotypes with MiXCR, one entry per CDR3 protein. This repertoire shows approximately 480,000 distinct CDR3 sequences, 9.5% to 12% found once; its top ten account for over 9.5%. Material: PBMCs from blood, obtained roughly 48 days after vaccination. These receptors all come from a middle-aged man who received an inactivated influenza vaccine. Both conserved end residues are part of each CDR3. The D gene is left open where the match is weak. Clone size appears in some rows only: once, few, many, or a class for an expanded clone.

CATTPVGTGELFF	TGTGCCACCACCCCCGTCGGAACCGGGGAGCTGTTTTTT	.	TRBV12-3/TRBV12-4	TRBJ2-2	.
CASSQDRGLSNSPLHF	TGTGCCAGCAGCCAAGATAGGGGCTTGTCGAATTCACCCCTCCACTTT	.	TRBV14	TRBJ1-6	few
CASSPILDRGEKTQYF	TGTGCCAGCAGCCCTATTCTGGACAGGGGGGAAAAGACCCAGTACTTC	TRBD1	TRBV12-3/TRBV12-4	TRBJ2-5	.
CSASPGVSYNEQFF	TGCAGTGCTAGCCCGGGGGTGTCCTACAATGAGCAGTTCTTC	.	TRBV20-1	TRBJ2-1	.
CSARDRSGAYEQYF	TGCAGTGCTAGAGATAGGTCGGGGGCCTACGAGCAGTACTTC	.	TRBV20-1	TRBJ2-7	.
CAISESNVGRPNYGYTF	TGTGCCATCAGTGAGTCGAACGTTGGTAGACCTAACTATGGCTACACCTTC	.	TRBV10-3	TRBJ1-2	.
CASSEYSGSASYNEQFF	TGTGCCAGCAGTGAATATAGCGGGAGCGCATCTTACAATGAGCAGTTCTTC	TRBD2	TRBV25-1	TRBJ2-1	.
CASSQRREKLFF	TGTGCCAGCAGCCAGAGACGGGAAAAACTGTTTTTT	.	TRBV3-1	TRBJ1-4	few
CASSYWSGHSQETQYF	TGTGCCAGCAGTTACTGGAGCGGACACAGCCAAGAGACCCAGTACTTC	.	TRBV6-5	TRBJ2-5	many
CASSYGDSWSGELFF	TGTGCCAGCAGTTACGGGGACTCGTGGTCCGGGGAGCTGTTTTTT	.	TRBV6-5	TRBJ2-2	many
CASTSGGSSYEQYF	TGTGCCAGCACCTCTGGGGGGAGCTCCTACGAGCAGTACTTC	.	TRBV7-9	TRBJ2-7	few
CASSQNTGTMGEQYF	TGTGCCAGCAGCCAGAACACCGGGACAATGGGCGAGCAGTACTTC	.	TRBV4-2	TRBJ2-7	.
CASSFGQGANQPQHF	TGTGCCAGCAGCTTCGGACAGGGGGCCAATCAGCCCCAGCATTTT	TRBD1	TRBV3-1	TRBJ1-5	few
CSASASGGRNEQFF	TGCAGTGCCAGCGCTAGCGGGGGAAGGAATGAGCAGTTCTTC	TRBD2	TRBV20-1	TRBJ2-1	few
CASSTGQKNIQYF	TGTGCCAGCAGCACGGGACAGAAAAACATTCAGTACTTC	TRBD1	TRBV3-1	TRBJ2-4	.
CSALAGQETQYF	TGCAGTGCTCTAGCGGGACAAGAGACCCAGTACTTC	TRBD2	TRBV20-1	TRBJ2-5	few
CASSLGDPVWESLSNQPQHF	TGTGCCAGCAGCTTAGGGGATCCGGTCTGGGAAAGTTTAAGCAATCAGCCCCAGCATTTT	.	TRBV11-1	TRBJ1-5	many
CASSAGPSKYF	TGTGCCAGCAGCGCCGGGCCCAGCAAGTACTTC	.	TRBV7-9	TRBJ2-5	.
CSARARLLAGATSTDTQYF	TGCAGTGCTAGAGCGCGCCTGCTAGCGGGGGCTACTAGCACAGATACGCAGTATTTT	TRBD2	TRBV20-1	TRBJ2-3	many
CASSEDRGVKQETQYF	TGTGCCAGCAGTGAGGACAGGGGGGTTAAGCAAGAGACCCAGTACTTC	TRBD1	TRBV6-1	TRBJ2-5	many
CASSATGEQYF	TGTGCCAGCAGCGCCACGGGGGAGCAGTACTTC	.	TRBV6-2/TRBV6-3	TRBJ2-7	.
CASRWATYTGELFF	TGCGCCAGCAGGTGGGCCACCTACACCGGGGAGCTGTTTTTT	.	TRBV10-2	TRBJ2-2	few
CASSLSPTGELFF	TGTGCCAGCAGTTTAAGTCCCACCGGGGAGCTGTTTTTT	.	TRBV12-3/TRBV12-4	TRBJ2-2	many
CASSYSGLAGGPQNIQYF	TGTGCCAGCAGTTACTCGGGTCTAGCGGGAGGGCCCCAAAACATTCAGTACTTC	TRBD2	TRBV6-5	TRBJ2-4	.
CASSAWDGSSYEQYF	TGTGCCAGCAGCGCATGGGACGGCAGCTCCTACGAGCAGTACTTC	.	TRBV9	TRBJ2-7	.
CASSPGGRGTNQPQHF	TGTGCCAGCAGTCCAGGCGGGAGAGGGACAAATCAGCCCCAGCATTTT	.	TRBV28	TRBJ1-5	.
CASSLGGVSNQPQHF	TGTGCCAGCAGTTTAGGAGGGGTTAGCAATCAGCCCCAGCATTTT	.	TRBV28	TRBJ1-5	many
CASSLGTSNYEQYF	TGTGCCAGCAGTTTAGGGACTAGCAATTACGAGCAGTACTTC	TRBD2	TRBV28	TRBJ2-7	many
CASREGGDRGELFF	TGTGCCAGCAGAGAAGGCGGGGATCGCGGGGAGCTGTTTTTT	.	TRBV25-1	TRBJ2-2	few
CASSLTWAGGAGELFF	TGTGCCAGCAGTTTAACTTGGGCCGGGGGGGCCGGGGAGCTGTTTTTT	TRBD2	TRBV12-3/TRBV12-4	TRBJ2-2	.
CATSARDEQYF	TGTGCCACCAGCGCTCGGGACGAGCAGTACTTC	.	TRBV24-1	TRBJ2-7	once
CASSPDRGPRRSF	TGTGCCAGCAGCCCGGACAGGGGGCCACGTAGGTCCTTC	TRBD1	TRBV5-6	TRBJ1-2	few
CASSGTGETQYF	TGTGCCAGCAGCGGCACGGGAGAGACCCAGTACTTC	.	TRBV28	TRBJ2-5	few
CASSRRRDSQETQYF	TGTGCCAGCAGCCGACGAAGGGACAGCCAAGAGACCCAGTACTTC	TRBD1	TRBV7-9	TRBJ2-5	.
CASSLAPVGASGNTIYF	TGTGCCAGCAGTTTAGCGCCAGTAGGGGCCTCTGGAAACACCATATATTTT	.	TRBV12-3/TRBV12-4	TRBJ1-3	.
CSASNRLAGGETQYF	TGCAGTGCTAGTAACAGACTAGCGGGGGGGGAGACCCAGTACTTC	TRBD2	TRBV20-1	TRBJ2-5	many
CASSSTGPSRETQYF	TGTGCCAGCAGCTCGACAGGGCCTTCACGAGAGACCCAGTACTTC	TRBD1	TRBV7-2	TRBJ2-5	many
CASSLRTSFSYEQYF	TGTGCCAGCAGCCTCCGGACTAGCTTTTCCTACGAGCAGTACTTC	TRBD2	TRBV7-3	TRBJ2-7	.
CASSFITSGGDIGTDTQYF	TGTGCCAGCAGCTTCATCACCAGCGGGGGGGATATTGGGACAGATACGCAGTATTTT	TRBD2	TRBV11-1	TRBJ2-3	few
CSAGQGDEKLFF	TGCAGTGCTGGACAGGGAGATGAAAAACTGTTTTTT	TRBD1	TRBV20-1	TRBJ1-4	few
CASTSGWNTGELFF	TGTGCCAGCACAAGCGGGTGGAACACCGGGGAGCTGTTTTTT	.	TRBV7-2	TRBJ2-2	.
CASSHSGRGYNEQFF	TGTGCCAGCAGTCACAGCGGGAGGGGCTACAATGAGCAGTTCTTC	TRBD2	TRBV12-3/TRBV12-4	TRBJ2-1	many
CSAETGYEQFF	TGCAGCGCTGAGACAGGGTATGAGCAGTTCTTC	TRBD1	TRBV29-1	TRBJ2-1	many
CSARSDGQYF	TGCAGTGCTAGGTCCGACGGGCAGTACTTC	.	TRBV20-1	TRBJ2-7	.
CASSQNPVSYEQYF	TGTGCCAGCAGCCAGAATCCAGTTTCCTACGAGCAGTACTTC	.	TRBV3-1	TRBJ2-7	few
CASSQDPDGTPDTDTQYF	TGTGCCAGCAGCCAAGATCCAGATGGGACTCCAGACACAGATACGCAGTATTTT	.	TRBV3-1	TRBJ2-3	few
CASSFISWPKGNEQFF	TGTGCCAGCAGTTTCATATCTTGGCCCAAGGGGAATGAGCAGTTCTTC	.	TRBV12-3/TRBV12-4	TRBJ2-1	many
CATSDSRQTSTDTQYF	TGTGCCACCAGTGATTCAAGACAGACTAGCACAGATACGCAGTATTTT	.	TRBV24-1	TRBJ2-3	.